This T cell receptor beta chain derives from a study of cytomegalovirus exposure and HLA in healthy donors. Study information: About 85 million unique TCR sequences came from HLA-typed donors in an early release. Study results and caveats: By a later analysis, the bulk of CMV-associated TCR beta chains appeared HLA-restricted. In an earlier analysis, productive rearrangement rates for most beta V segments clustered near 90% or 30%. As was reported, the classifier diagnosed cytomegalovirus status with high specificity and sensitivity.

PCR involved 60 Vbeta and 13 Jbeta primers. Method: immunoSEQ multiplex PCR; TCRdb's copy keeps in-frame clones and lacks some. The table includes about 140,000 clones, approximately 91% detected once. Trimming cost V 0 bases and J 6 bases, with 18 bases left between them. Germline CDR1 and CDR2: LGHNA and YSLEER. The CDR3 contains 17 residues. As concerns this clone: What it binds is unknown.

Specimen: PBMCs. The chain uses TRBV4-3 and TRBJ2-1; a possible D gene is TRBD2 (6 bases). The receptor was derived from a woman in her 40s in good health and CMV-seronegative. The CDR3 loop is CASSQDREMISFNEQFF. The CDR3 DNA follows: TGCGCCAGCAGCCAAGATCGGGAGATGATCTCTTTCAATGAGCAGTTCTTC.